One and the same sample provided the 31 T cell receptor beta chains below, sequenced in a study of OX40 agonist ivuxolimab in advanced cancers. Libraries were prepared by immunoSEQ multiplex PCR; TCRdb keeps only in-frame clonotypes and omits some of them. The sample has about 110,000 clones, approximately 90% seen once. The sequenced sample was CD4+ or CD8+ T cells sorted from blood, obtained in a trial of the OX40 agonist ivuxolimab. These receptors came from an adult with an advanced solid tumor such as melanoma, head and neck, liver or kidney cancer.

The CDR3 sequence is CASSPTSDSANTGELFF. The CDR3 nucleotides read TGTGCCAGCAGCCCCACTAGCGACAGCGCGAACACCGGGGAGCTGTTTTTT. This chain uses TRBV7-3 with TRBJ2-2, with 7 bases lining up with TRBD2. From germline, CDR1 is SGHTA and CDR2 FQGTGA. The length of the CDR3 is 17 residues. Trimming took 5 bases from V and 0 from J; bases not matched to a gene: 9.

The V call is TRBV7-8, the J call TRBJ2-7; no clear D. Trimming shortened V by 1 base and J by 0 bases, and 7 bases separated the two germline ends. The V gene's germline CDR1 is SGHVS and CDR2 FQNEAQ. The CDR3 consists of 14 residues. The chain's CDR3 is CASSLGTASYEQYF. Written as DNA, the CDR3 is TGTGCCAGCAGCTTAGGGACGGCCTCCTACGAGCAGTACTTC. Drawing the rest from reference TRBV7-8 and TRBJ2-7, the complete variable domain is GAGVSQSPRYKVAKRGQDVALRCDPISGHVSLFWYQQALGQGPEFLTYFQNEAQLDKSGLPSDRFFAERPEGSVSTLKIQRTQQEDSAVYLCASSLGTASYEQYFGPGTRLTVT.

Regarding this clone: One end of the junction fails to match germline, which may point to a read error. The genes are TRBV18 and TRBJ1-4; D is uncertain. Per the germline V gene, CDR1 is KGHSH and CDR2 is LQKENI. There are 15 residues in the CDR3. CDR3 nucleotides: TGTGTCAGCTCACCAAATTCTCACAATGGTGAAAAACTGTTTTTT. Translated, it gives CVSSPNSHNGEKLFF.

The chain has TRBV5-1 and TRBJ2-3; no definite D call. Germline CDR1 is SGHRS and CDR2 is YFSETQ. Trimming shortened V by 0 bases and J by 4 bases, and 18 bases separated the two germline ends. The CDR3 sequence is 17 residues long. Here the CDR3 DNA reads TGCGCCAGCAGCTTGGCCCCCGCAGGTGTTGGGTCAGATACGCAGTATTTT. This translates into CASSLAPAGVGSDTQYF.

The chain links TRBV2 to TRBJ2-5, with 7 bases lining up with TRBD1. The CDR3 has 14 amino acids. V trimming: 4 bases; J trimming: 5 bases; junction bases outside the gene matches: 7. In germline, CDR1 is SNHLY, CDR2 FYNNEI. CDR3 nucleotides: TGTGCCAGCAGTGCCTTAAGGACAGGCGAGACCCAGTACTTC. Protein: CASSALRTGETQYF.

The chain joins TRBV6-5 to TRBJ1-1; tentative D call: TRBD1 (5 bases). Trimming left V 6 bases short and J 0 bases short, with 11 bases between. Per the germline V gene, CDR1 is MNHEY and CDR2 is SVGAGI. The CDR3 totals 14 residues. The CDR3 here is CASSRVGMNTEAFF. The CDR3 region has the DNA TGTGCCAGCAGCAGGGTCGGGATGAACACTGAAGCTTTCTTT.

This clone was detected once. The chain is built from TRBV5-1 and TRBJ2-7; 7 bases match TRBD1. The CDR3 is made up of 17 amino acids. CDR1 and CDR2 from the germline V gene are SGHRS and YFSETQ. Trimming took 6 bases from V and 0 from J; bases not matched to a gene: 15. CDR3 sequence reads: CASTLQTGPLSSYEQYF. DNA for the CDR3: TGCGCCAGCACCCTACAGACAGGGCCCTTGAGCTCCTACGAGCAGTACTTC. The whole variable domain, remainder taken from reference TRBV5-1 and TRBJ2-7, is KAGVTQTPRYLIKTRGQQVTLSCSPISGHRSVSWYQQTPGQGLQFLFEYFSETQRNKGNFPGRFSGRQFSNSRSEMNVSTLELGDSALYLCASTLQTGPLSSYEQYFGPGTRLTVT.

The sample holds one count of this clone. The chain employs TRBV19 and TRBJ1-2, with 10 positions matching TRBD1. This CDR3 contains 14 residues. Germline V gene data show CDR1 as LNHDA and CDR2 as SQIVND (reference sequence). V shed 10 bases, J shed 8 bases, and the junction held 13 bases outside the gene matches. The CDR3 is CATPTGGAIGGYTF. CDR3 bases: TGTGCCACCCCGACAGGGGGCGCGATAGGAGGCTACACCTTC.

CDR3 DNA: TGTGCCAGTAGTATAGATCAGGACAACCAAGAGACCCAGTACTTC. Protein sequence: CASSIDQDNQETQYF. This chain connects TRBV19 to TRBJ2-5, with D perhaps TRBD1 (5 bases). The CDR3 consists of 15 residues. The ends were cut back, 0 bases at V and 0 bases at J, with 8 bases in the middle. Germline loops: CDR1 LNHDA, CDR2 SQIVND (reference sequence).

The rearrangement uses TRBV2 and TRBJ2-1; TRBD2 might be the D (5 bases). Germline V gene data show CDR1 as SNHLY and CDR2 as FYNNEI. The germline V and J ends were trimmed by 0 bases and 10 bases, with 7 bases remaining between them. The CDR3 runs 12 residues. The CDR3 region is CASSEAGREQFF. The CDR3 DNA is TGTGCCAGCAGTGAAGCTGGGAGAGAGCAGTTCTTC.

The chain uses TRBV7-9 and TRBJ2-7; D is possibly TRBD1 (5 bases). V was cut by 4 bases and J by 3 bases, with 10 bases left in between. The CDR3 length is 13 residues. In germline, CDR1 is SEHNR, CDR2 FQNEAQ (reference sequence). The CDR3 sequence is CASSYGRDYEQYF. For the CDR3, the DNA is TGTGCCAGCAGCTACGGCAGGGACTACGAGCAGTACTTC.

The chain combines TRBV2 with TRBJ2-2; 9 positions match TRBD1. This CDR3 is 15 amino acids long. Germline trimming cut 10 bases from V and 8 bases from J; bases unmatched to any gene: 14. Germline CDR1 is SNHLY and CDR2 is FYNNEI. CDR3 in amino acids: CANSRDRVDGGELFF. For the CDR3, the DNA is TGTGCCAACAGCCGGGACAGGGTAGATGGAGGGGAGCTGTTTTTT.

CDR3 nucleotide sequence: TGTGCCAGCAGCTTTTATACATCGAGAAACACCATATATTTT. Translation: CASSFYTSRNTIYF. The chain links TRBV5-8 to TRBJ1-3; no definite D call. Trimming removed 2 bases at V and 5 bases at J, with 11 bases between. CDR1 is SGHTS, CDR2 YDEGEE, per germline. This CDR3 has 14 amino acids.

The chain joins TRBV19 to TRBJ1-2; 10 positions agree with TRBD1. The germline gives CDR1 LNHDA, CDR2 SQIVND (reference sequence). The CDR3 consists of 16 residues. The ends lost 4 bases at V and 3 bases at J; junction bases unmatched: 8. The DNA of the CDR3 is TGTGCCAGTAGTAATCCGGGACAGGGGCCCTACTATGGCTACACCTTC. It is translated as CASSNPGQGPYYGYTF.

The rearrangement uses TRBV27 and TRBJ1-5; tentative D call: TRBD1 (5 bases). This CDR3 has 13 amino acids. Germline assignment: CDR1 MNHEY and CDR2 SMNVEV (reference sequence). With 6 bases removed from V and 2 bases from J, the gap between germline ends came to 8 bases. The CDR3 reads CASRETGNQPQHF. The CDR3 DNA follows: TGTGCCAGCAGGGAGACAGGCAATCAGCCCCAGCATTTT.

V usage is TRBV27 and J usage is TRBJ1-5; TRBD1 might be the D (5 bases). The V gene lost 5 bases and the J gene lost 6 bases, with 11 bases spanning the gap. Germline V gene sequence: CDR1 MNHEY, CDR2 SMNVEV (reference sequence). CDR3 length equals 13 residues. The CDR3 DNA sequence: TGTGCCAGCAGTGCCCAGGGTGGTCAGCCCCAGCATTTT. Amino acids: CASSAQGGQPQHF.

The chain couples TRBV29-1 to TRBJ2-2, with 8 nucleotides matching TRBD2. V lost 1 base to trimming and J lost 5 bases; unmatched junction nucleotides: 3. CDR3 length: 14 residues. Germline values: CDR1 SQVTM, CDR2 ANQGSEA. Here the CDR3 reads CSVEVGTRTGELFF. The CDR3 DNA is TGCAGCGTTGAAGTGGGGACTAGGACCGGGGAGCTGTTTTTT.

V and J are TRBV10-2 and TRBJ2-1, with D unresolved. Germline CDR1 and CDR2: WSHSY and SAAADI. The CDR3 contains 12 residues. Trimming took 2 bases from V and 7 from J, leaving 6 bases between them. The CDR3 loop is CASSEVGNEQFF. The DNA for the CDR3 is TGCGCCAGCAGTGAGGTGGGAAATGAGCAGTTCTTC.

The CDR3 reads CSVSQGLEQYF. The CDR3 nucleotides read TGCAGCGTTTCACAGGGACTCGAGCAGTACTTC. This rearrangement joins TRBV29-1 to TRBJ2-7, with D perhaps TRBD1 or TRBD2 (6 bases each). Germline V gene sequence: CDR1 SQVTM, CDR2 ANQGSEA. The CDR3 spans 11 residues. Between the trimmed V and J ends, which lost 5 bases and 6 bases, there was a span of 11 bases.

The V gene is TRBV7-9, the J gene TRBJ1-4; D not certain. The V end lost 1 base, the J end lost 3 bases, and 3 bases lay between the germline ends. CDR1 is SEHNR and CDR2 is FQNEAQ in the germline V gene (reference sequence). This CDR3 contains 13 residues. The chain's CDR3 is CASSLGPNEKLFF. The CDR3 DNA follows: TGTGCCAGCAGCTTAGGGCCTAATGAAAAACTGTTTTTT.

This rearrangement joins TRBV7-3 to TRBJ2-3, with a possible D match to TRBD1 (5 bases). The CDR3 runs 13 residues. Germline loops: CDR1 SGHTA, CDR2 FQGTGA. Trimming cost V 6 bases and J 1 base, with 8 bases left between them. The CDR3 region has the DNA TGTGCCAGCAGGGAAGGGGGCACAGATACGCAGTATTTT. This translates into CASREGGTDTQYF.

The genes are TRBV5-1 and TRBJ2-1; 8 positions agree with TRBD1. V lost 4 bases, J lost 4 bases, and 4 bases stayed unmatched. The CDR3 is 14 amino acids. The V gene's germline CDR1 is SGHRS and CDR2 YFSETQ. The CDR3 protein is CASSAGGAYNEQFF. CDR3 nucleotides: TGCGCCAGCAGCGCAGGGGGCGCGTACAATGAGCAGTTCTTC. Variable domain in full (rest from reference TRBV5-1 and TRBJ2-1): KAGVTQTPRYLIKTRGQQVTLSCSPISGHRSVSWYQQTPGQGLQFLFEYFSETQRNKGNFPGRFSGRQFSNSRSEMNVSTLELGDSALYLCASSAGGAYNEQFFGPGTRLTVL.

V gene TRBV6-1 combines with J gene TRBJ1-1; 9 bases are shared with TRBD1. Germline assignment: CDR1 MNHNS and CDR2 SASEGT. The V and J ends lost 6 bases and 10 bases, in that order; junction bases with no gene match: 3. The CDR3 extends over 11 amino acids. In nucleotides, the CDR3 is TGTGCCAGCAGGGTGACAGGGGGAGCTTTCTTT. This codes for CASRVTGGAFF.

This chain connects TRBV12-2 to TRBJ2-2. TRBV12-2 is described as a pseudogene. The CDR3 runs to 13 residues. Here the CDR3 reads CVPGPTNTGELFF. CDR3 sequence (DNA): TGTGTTCCGGGACCGACGAACACCGGGGAGCTGTTTTTT.

This sequence joins TRBV6-4 and TRBJ1-1; D is perhaps TRBD1 (5 bases). Trimming removed 8 bases at V and 1 base at J, with 11 bases between. There are 13 residues in the CDR3. The germline V gene encodes CDR1 MRHNA and CDR2 SNTAGT. In DNA form, the CDR3 reads TGTGCCAGCGCGCGACAGACGAACACTGAAGCTTTCTTT. It translates to CASARQTNTEAFF.

The chain has TRBV10-2 and TRBJ2-3; 7 bases align to TRBD1. The germline V gene has CDR1 WSHSY and CDR2 SAAADI. CDR3 length: 16 amino acids. V dropped 0 bases and J dropped 7; count of bases not matched to a gene: 10. This chain's CDR3 is CASSESTGPIRNTQYF. The CDR3 DNA is TGCGCCAGCAGTGAGTCGACAGGGCCAATTCGTAATACGCAGTATTTT.

The chain joins TRBV7-2 to TRBJ2-7; D is perhaps TRBD1 (5 bases). Trimming left V 3 bases short and J 6 bases short, with 15 bases between. CDR3 length: 14 residues. Germline values: CDR1 SGHTA, CDR2 FQGNSA. The CDR3 nucleotides read TGTGCCAGCAGCTTCGCCCTCCCTAGGGGCGAGCAGTACTTC. It specifies CASSFALPRGEQYF.

This chain connects TRBV19 to TRBJ1-1, with a weak D call TRBD1 (5 bases). V was clipped by 3 bases and J by 5 bases, with 10 bases between them. CDR3 size: 13 residues. CDR1 LNHDA and CDR2 SQIVND come from the germline V gene (reference sequence). CDR3: CASSMGLNTEAFF. The CDR3 DNA follows: TGTGCCAGTAGTATGGGACTAAATACTGAAGCTTTCTTT.

This clone was seen once. The chain carries TRBV19 and TRBJ2-7; unclear D gene. The V end lost 5 bases, the J end lost 4 bases, and 12 bases lay between the germline ends. This CDR3 contains 13 residues. Germline V gives CDR1 LNHDA, CDR2 SQIVND (reference sequence). As DNA, the CDR3 is TGTGCCAGTAGTGTCGCTCCCTCGTACGAGCAGTACTTC. This codes for CASSVAPSYEQYF.

This chain connects TRBV5-4 to TRBJ2-5, with D tentatively TRBD2 (6 bases). The CDR3 covers 15 residues. Trimming left V 0 bases short and J 1 base short, with 10 bases between. Germline CDR1 and CDR2: SGHNT and YYREEE (reference sequence). As DNA, the CDR3 is TGTGCCAGCAGCTTGGCCGGGACTCTCCAAGAGACCCAGTACTTC. Translation gives CASSLAGTLQETQYF.

The chain employs TRBV4-2 and TRBJ1-2, with a weak D call TRBD1 (5 bases). CDR3 size: 14 residues. CDR1 LGHNA and CDR2 YNFKEQ come from the germline V gene. V was trimmed by 0 bases and J by 8 bases, leaving 13 bases between them. CDR3 coding DNA: TGTGCCAGCAGCCAAGAGGGTGAAGGGGACGGCTACACCTTC. This codes for CASSQEGEGDGYTF.